The clone carrying this T cell receptor (beta chain) was observed a few times. Antigen: not known. Cultured CD4+ T cell DNA was sequenced using the Oncomine TCR Beta short-read assay. TCRdb fed the PCR reads into MiXCR, producing one record per CDR3 protein. The sample contains under 15,000 distinct CDR3 sequences, about two fifths of which appear only once. This record comes from a study of vaccination and CD4 T cells after COVID-19. Study context: It was a median around 93 days after diagnosis, with a range of 35 to 161, that post-COVID samples were drawn. Cellular stimulation was performed using overlapping spike peptides derived from SARS-CoV-2, HCoV-NL63, HCoV-OC43 and HCoV-229E.

Treatment of the sample: roughly 10-day PBMC culture with coronavirus spike peptide pools or control peptides (ViraFEST assay). PBMCs, plated at roughly 2 million per well, were grown in the presence of 10 IU/ml IL-2 and 8.5 to 10 ug/ml peptide pools. Per the germline V gene, CDR1 is SSHAT and CDR2 is FNYEAQ (reference sequence). The ends were cut back, 5 bases at V and 6 bases at J, with 13 bases in the middle. The CDR3 is made up of 14 amino acids. This TCR was recovered from a human donor who had recovered from COVID-19. This chain connects TRBV7-7 to TRBJ2-2; tentatively, D is TRBD2 (6 bases). This sample comprised CD4+ T cells from blood, cultured in vitro, obtained before SARS-CoV-2 vaccination. As DNA, the CDR3 is TGTGCCAGCAGCCTGACTAGATCGGCCGGGGAGCTGTTTTTT. It codes for CASSLTRSAGELFF. The full variable domain, completed using reference TRBV7-7 and TRBJ2-2, is GAGVSQSPRYKVTKRGQDVTLRCDPISSHATLYWYQQALGQGPEFLTYFNYEAQPDKSGLPSDRFSAERPEGSISTLTIQRTEQRDSAMYRCASSLTRSAGELFFGEGSRLTVL.